Below are 12 T cell receptor beta chains sequenced from a single sample in a study of blood T cell repertoires in COVID-19. Data came from immunoSEQ multiplex PCR; TCRdb stores just in-frame clones and leaves some out. The repertoire holds 250,000 to 400,000 clones, with about 87% as singletons. Sequenced material: PBMCs or T cells enriched from blood (not recorded which). These receptor sequences come from a woman aged 30 to 39 who had recovered from COVID-19.

V is TRBV6-2 or TRBV6-3 and J is TRBJ1-2, with a tentative D call TRBD1 (6 bases). CDR1 MNHEY and CDR2 SVGEGT come from the germline V gene. V shed 4 bases and J shed 8 bases, with 14 bases lying between them. The length of the CDR3 is 13 residues. The CDR3 protein is CASSSRQAGGYTF. DNA of the CDR3: TGTGCCAGCAGTTCCCGACAGGCCGGGGGCTACACCTTC.

The chain combines TRBV6-5 with TRBJ2-7; 9 bases agree with TRBD2. The CDR3 is 15 amino acids. Germline-derived CDR1 and CDR2 are MNHEY and SVGAGI. Germline trimming cut 5 bases from V and 2 bases from J; bases unmatched to any gene: 7. The CDR3 here is CASSQSGGFAYEQYF. The CDR3 DNA is TGTGCCAGCAGTCAGAGCGGGGGGTTCGCCTACGAGCAGTACTTC.

In its sample, this clone was seen many times. This chain joins TRBV2 and TRBJ2-7, with no clear D. Trimming took 8 bases from V and 1 from J, leaving 15 bases between them. CDR1 is SNHLY, CDR2 FYNNEI, per germline. This CDR3 contains 14 residues. CDR3 loop: CASSRFPSSYEQYF. The CDR3 DNA reads TGTGCCAGCTCGCGTTTCCCTTCATCCTACGAGCAGTACTTC.

This chain uses TRBV28 with TRBJ2-7; TRBD1 aligns across 7 bases. Looked up from germline, CDR1 is MDHEN and CDR2 is SYDVKM. The CDR3 length is 16 residues. J was trimmed by 4 bases and V by 2 bases; bases with no gene match: 11. The CDR3 DNA reads as TGTGCCAGCAGTTTAACCCCGACAGGGATAGGTTACGAGCAGTACTTC. Protein product: CASSLTPTGIGYEQYF.

The chain employs TRBV7-9 and TRBJ1-4, with a weak D call TRBD1 (5 bases). Looked up from germline, CDR1 is SEHNR and CDR2 is FQNEAQ (reference sequence). The V gene lost 7 bases and the J gene lost 0 bases, with 12 bases spanning the gap. The CDR3 runs to 15 residues. The CDR3 loop is CASIGGSATNEKLFF. The CDR3 coding sequence is TGTGCCAGCATCGGGGGGAGTGCAACTAATGAAAAACTGTTTTTT.

The chain couples TRBV5-1 to TRBJ2-7; D may be TRBD1 (5 bases). Germline V gene lookup returns CDR1 SGHRS and CDR2 YFSETQ. This CDR3 is 13 amino acids long. V shed 4 bases and J shed 5 bases, with 13 bases lying between them. The CDR3 DNA sequence: TGCGCCAGCAGCCAGGGCCGGATTAACGAGCAGTACTTC. It is translated as CASSQGRINEQYF. The full variable domain, in which reference TRBV5-1 and TRBJ2-7 provide the parts outside the CDR3, is KAGVTQTPRYLIKTRGQQVTLSCSPISGHRSVSWYQQTPGQGLQFLFEYFSETQRNKGNFPGRFSGRQFSNSRSEMNVSTLELGDSALYLCASSQGRINEQYFGPGTRLTVT.

This sequence joins TRBV6-2 or TRBV6-3 and TRBJ2-5; 7 bases fit TRBD1. CDR3 size: 17 residues. CDR1 is MNHEY and CDR2 is SVGEGT in the germline V gene. J lost 3 bases, V lost 2 bases, and 12 bases had no gene match. The CDR3 DNA is TGTGCCAGCAGTTACCTCCTCGAGACAGGGATAGAAGAGACCCAGTACTTC. This translates into CASSYLLETGIEETQYF.

The V call is TRBV6-2 or TRBV6-3, the J call TRBJ2-5; TRBD1 matches at 10 bases. Germline-derived CDR1 and CDR2 are MNHEY and SVGEGT. Trimming cost V 2 bases and J 3 bases; bases outside gene matches: 6. The CDR3 extends over 16 amino acids. The CDR3: CASSYQAGTGEETQYF. CDR3 coding DNA: TGTGCCAGCAGTTACCAGGCAGGGACAGGGGAAGAGACCCAGTACTTC.

The chain employs TRBV12-3 or TRBV12-4 and TRBJ1-1; possible D gene TRBD1, 6 bases. V was clipped by 4 bases and J by 11 bases, with 17 bases between them. The CDR3 spans 13 residues. CDR3 sequence (DNA): TGTGCCAGCAGTTCCGGTCCCACAGGGAAGGCTTTCTTT. Amino acid sequence: CASSSGPTGKAFF.

The V and J genes are TRBV9 and TRBJ2-1; the match to TRBD2 covers 7 bases. With 4 bases clipped from V and 3 bases from J, the junction kept 10 bases outside the gene matches. This CDR3 region has 16 residues. Germline CDR1 and CDR2: SGDLS and YYNGEE. The CDR3 region is CASSSSPAGIYNEQFF. CDR3 DNA: TGTGCCAGCAGCAGTAGCCCAGCGGGGATCTACAATGAGCAGTTCTTC.

The chain recombines TRBV12-3 or TRBV12-4 with TRBJ1-1; D is unresolved. Between the trimmed V and J ends, which lost 6 bases and 1 base, there was a span of 6 bases. The CDR3 runs 12 residues. Here the CDR3 DNA reads TGTGCCAGCAGGTTGCGGAACACTGAAGCTTTCTTT. It codes for CASRLRNTEAFF.

The rearrangement links TRBV6-8 to TRBJ2-6; TRBD1 is a possible D gene (6 bases). Germline lookup yields CDR1 MNHGY and CDR2 SAAAGT. The V gene lost 9 bases and the J gene lost 0 bases, with 18 bases spanning the gap. The CDR3 sequence is 17 residues long. The CDR3 protein is CARDQGHRLSGANVLTF. In nucleotides, the CDR3 is TGTGCCAGGGACCAGGGACATAGACTCTCTGGGGCCAACGTCCTGACTTTC.